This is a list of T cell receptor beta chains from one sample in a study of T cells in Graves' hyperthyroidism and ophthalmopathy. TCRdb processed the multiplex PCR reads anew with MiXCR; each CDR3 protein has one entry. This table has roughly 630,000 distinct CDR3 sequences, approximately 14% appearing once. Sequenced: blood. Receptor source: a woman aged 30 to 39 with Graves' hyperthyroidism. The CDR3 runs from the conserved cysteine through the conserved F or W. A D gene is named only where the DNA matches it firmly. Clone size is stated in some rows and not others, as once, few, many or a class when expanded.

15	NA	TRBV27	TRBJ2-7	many	CASSNPRESSYEQYF	TGTGCCAGCAGTAACCCCAGAGAAAGCTCCTACGAGCAGTACTTC
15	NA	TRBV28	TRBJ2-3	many	CASSLFGPPGDTQYF	TGTGCCAGCAGTTTATTTGGTCCCCCAGGAGATACGCAGTATTTT
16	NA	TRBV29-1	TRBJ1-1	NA	CSVALQGFSRGTEAFF	TGCAGCGTTGCGTTGCAGGGGTTCTCCCGGGGCACTGAAGCTTTCTTT
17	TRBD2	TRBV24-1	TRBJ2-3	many	CATSDRLTSGPTDTQYF	TGTGCCACCAGTGACCGGCTGACTAGCGGCCCCACAGATACGCAGTATTTT
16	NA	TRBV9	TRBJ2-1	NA	CASSGLMGSAYNEQFF	TGTGCCAGCAGCGGTCTGATGGGGTCAGCATACAATGAGCAGTTCTTC
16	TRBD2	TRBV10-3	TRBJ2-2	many	CAISESGLASTGELFF	TGTGCCATCAGTGAGTCCGGACTAGCGAGCACCGGGGAGCTGTTTTTT
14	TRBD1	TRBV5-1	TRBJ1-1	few	CASSLEGAGGEAFF	TGCGCCAGCAGCTTGGAGGGGGCAGGAGGTGAAGCTTTCTTT
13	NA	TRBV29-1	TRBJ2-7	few	CSVRQDQSYEQYF	TGCAGCGTTCGGCAGGACCAATCCTACGAGCAGTACTTC
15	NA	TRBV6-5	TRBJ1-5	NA	CASSYSVDSDQPQHF	TGTGCCAGCAGTTACTCGGTTGACAGTGATCAGCCCCAGCATTTT
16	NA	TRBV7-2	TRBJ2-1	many	CASSPFLFGDNNEQFF	TGTGCCAGCAGCCCCTTTTTATTCGGGGACAACAATGAGCAGTTCTTC
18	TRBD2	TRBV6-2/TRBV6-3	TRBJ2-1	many	CASSQSGRAGGLGNEQFF	TGTGCCAGCAGTCAAAGTGGGAGAGCGGGGGGTCTTGGCAATGAGCAGTTCTTC
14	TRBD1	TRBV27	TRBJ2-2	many	CASSLGQGAGELFF	TGTGCCAGCAGCTTAGGACAGGGGGCCGGGGAGCTGTTTTTT
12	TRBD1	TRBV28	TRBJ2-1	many	CASGTGYNEQFF	TGTGCCTCCGGGACAGGGTACAATGAGCAGTTCTTC
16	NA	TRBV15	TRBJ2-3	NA	CATSRGDSSSTDTQYF	TGTGCCACCAGCAGAGGAGACAGCTCTAGCACAGATACGCAGTATTTT
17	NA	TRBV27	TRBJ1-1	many	CASSLGAGSNMNTEAFF	TGTGCCAGCAGTTTAGGGGCAGGGAGTAACATGAACACTGAAGCTTTCTTT
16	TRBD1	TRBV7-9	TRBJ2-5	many	CASSPGTGAYQETQYF	TGTGCCAGCAGCCCCGGGACAGGGGCGTACCAAGAGACCCAGTACTTC
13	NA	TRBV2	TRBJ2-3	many	CASSESLGDTQYF	TGTGCCAGCAGTGAAAGCCTAGGGGATACGCAGTATTTT
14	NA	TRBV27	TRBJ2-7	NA	CASSSLGVSYEQYF	TGTGCCAGCAGTTCACTCGGAGTCTCCTACGAGCAGTACTTC
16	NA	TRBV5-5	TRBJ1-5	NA	CASSLHTGSGNQPQHF	TGTGCCAGCAGCTTGCATACAGGTTCGGGCAATCAGCCCCAGCATTTT
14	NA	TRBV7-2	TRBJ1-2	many	CASSLGSDPYGYTF	TGTGCCAGCAGCTTAGGCTCGGACCCCTATGGCTACACCTTC
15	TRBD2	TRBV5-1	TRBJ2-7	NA	CASSFSASGSREQYF	TGCGCCAGCAGCTTCTCGGCTAGCGGGAGTAGAGAGCAGTACTTC
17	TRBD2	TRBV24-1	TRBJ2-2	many	CATGRAAGGLNTGELFF	TGTGCCACCGGGCGAGCGGCGGGAGGCCTAAACACCGGGGAGCTGTTTTTT
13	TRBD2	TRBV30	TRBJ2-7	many	CAWRGGEWSEQYF	TGTGCCTGGAGGGGGGGGGAGTGGAGCGAGCAGTACTTC
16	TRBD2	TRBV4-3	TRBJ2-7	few	CASSQMGLAGVYEQYF	TGCGCCAGCAGCCAGATGGGACTAGCGGGAGTCTACGAGCAGTACTTC
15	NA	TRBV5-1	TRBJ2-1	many	CASSLTSISHNEQFF	TGCGCCAGCAGCTTAACTAGCATCTCTCACAATGAGCAGTTCTTC
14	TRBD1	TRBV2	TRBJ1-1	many	CASSPGQSGTEAFF	TGTGCCAGCAGTCCGGGACAGTCCGGGACTGAAGCTTTCTTT
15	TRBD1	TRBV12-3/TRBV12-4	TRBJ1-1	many	CASSFSLAGGTEAFF	TGTGCCAGCAGTTTTTCCCTCGCAGGGGGCACTGAAGCTTTCTTT
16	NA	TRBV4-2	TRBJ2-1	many	CASSLTGTNSYNEQFF	TGTGCCAGCAGCCTCACCGGGACAAACTCCTACAATGAGCAGTTCTTC
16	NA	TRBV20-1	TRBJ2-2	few	CSAREEQTSRTGELFF	TGCAGTGCTAGAGAAGAACAGACCAGCAGAACCGGGGAGCTGTTTTTT
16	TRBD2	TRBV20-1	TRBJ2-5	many	CSARGNSGGLQETQYF	TGCAGTGCTAGAGGGAATAGCGGGGGATTGCAAGAGACCCAGTACTTC
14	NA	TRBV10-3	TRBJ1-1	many	CAISELQGAAEAFF	TGTGCCATCAGTGAATTACAAGGGGCTGCGGAAGCTTTCTTT
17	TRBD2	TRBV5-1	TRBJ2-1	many	CASSLASVAGGANEQFF	TGCGCCAGCAGCTTGGCTTCCGTAGCGGGAGGCGCCAATGAGCAGTTCTTC
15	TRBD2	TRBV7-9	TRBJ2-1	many	CASSLAASGDNEQFF	TGTGCCAGCAGCTTAGCGGCTAGCGGCGACAATGAGCAGTTCTTC
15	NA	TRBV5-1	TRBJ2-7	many	CASSGGQPSTYEQYF	TGCGCCAGCAGCGGGGGGCAGCCGTCGACCTACGAGCAGTACTTC
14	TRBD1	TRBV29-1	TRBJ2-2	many	CSVVKGANTGELFF	TGCAGCGTTGTTAAGGGGGCAAACACCGGGGAGCTGTTTTTT
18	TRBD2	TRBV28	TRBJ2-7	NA	CASSFSRTSGRIYYEQYF	TGTGCCAGCAGTTTTAGCCGGACTAGCGGGAGGATCTACTACGAGCAGTACTTC
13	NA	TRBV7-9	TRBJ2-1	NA	CASSSREFNEQFF	TGTGCCAGTAGCTCCCGGGAGTTCAATGAGCAGTTCTTC
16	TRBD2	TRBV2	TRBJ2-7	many	CASSEAGLVGSYEQYF	TGTGCCAGCAGTGAAGCGGGACTAGTAGGGAGCTACGAGCAGTACTTC
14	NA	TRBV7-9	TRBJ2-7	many	CASSLGADTYEQYF	TGTGCCAGCAGCTTAGGGGCAGATACATACGAGCAGTACTTC
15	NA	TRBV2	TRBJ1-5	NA	CASSGDEAGSQPQHF	TGTGCCAGCAGTGGGGACGAGGCGGGAAGTCAGCCCCAGCATTTT
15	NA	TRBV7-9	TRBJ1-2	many	CASSPNRVSPYGYTF	TGTGCCAGCAGCCCGAACAGGGTGAGCCCCTATGGCTACACCTTC
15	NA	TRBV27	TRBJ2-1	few	CASSSLGGAGSEQFF	TGTGCCAGCAGTTCTCTTGGGGGCGCCGGAAGTGAGCAGTTCTTC
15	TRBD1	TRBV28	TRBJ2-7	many	CASSPGDRGFDEQYF	TGTGCCAGCAGCCCCGGGGACAGGGGGTTCGACGAGCAGTACTTC
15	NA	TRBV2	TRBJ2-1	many	CASTFLGDGRNEQFF	TGTGCCAGCACCTTTCTGGGGGACGGTAGGAATGAGCAGTTCTTC
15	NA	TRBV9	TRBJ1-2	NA	CASSYTNTNNYGYTF	TGTGCCAGCAGTTACACGAACACCAATAACTATGGCTACACCTTC
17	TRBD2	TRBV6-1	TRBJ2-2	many	CASSGNLAGADTGELFF	TGTGCCAGCAGTGGGAATCTAGCGGGAGCCGACACCGGGGAGCTGTTTTTT
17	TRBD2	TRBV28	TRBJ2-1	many	CASSRTSGRANHNEQFF	TGTGCCAGCAGCAGGACTAGCGGGAGGGCCAATCACAATGAGCAGTTCTTC
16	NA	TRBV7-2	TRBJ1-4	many	CASSLALGRANEKLFF	TGTGCCAGCAGCTTAGCATTAGGGCGAGCTAATGAAAAACTGTTTTTT
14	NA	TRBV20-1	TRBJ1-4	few	CSARDLGAREKLFF	TGCAGTGCTAGAGATCTGGGGGCTCGGGAAAAACTGTTTTTT
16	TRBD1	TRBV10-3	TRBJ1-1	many	CAISDPGQGMNTEAFF	TGTGCCATCAGTGACCCGGGACAGGGAATGAACACTGAAGCTTTCTTT
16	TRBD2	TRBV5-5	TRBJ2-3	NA	CASIPLASGRADTQYF	TGTGCCAGCATCCCGCTGGCTAGCGGGAGGGCAGATACGCAGTATTTT
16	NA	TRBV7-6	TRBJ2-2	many	CASSFGLASGTGELFF	TGTGCCAGCAGCTTTGGGCTAGCCTCAGGAACCGGGGAGCTGTTTTTT